One and the same sample provided the 32 T cell receptor beta chains below, sequenced in a study of glioma-infiltrating T cells after dendritic cell vaccination. The protocol was immunoSEQ multiplex PCR, while the TCRdb copy is restricted to in-frame clones and leaves out a portion. The table records 85,000 to 95,000 clones, 86% of them present only once. The source was blood, collected before dendritic cell vaccination. These receptors were taken from a human donor with glioblastoma.

The chain combines TRBV19 with TRBJ1-2; 7 nucleotides agree with TRBD1. CDR3 length: 15 residues. The J segment lost 2 bases and the V segment lost 8 bases, leaving 11 bases of the junction unmatched. Germline CDR1 reads LNHDA; CDR2 reads SQIVND (reference sequence). CDR3 nucleotides: TGTGCCAGTTGCCTAAGGGACAGCCTAAACTATGGCTACACCTTC. Its protein is CASCLRDSLNYGYTF.

This clone came up once. The J gene is TRBJ2-2, the V gene TRBV11-3; 8 bases align to TRBD1. Looked up from germline, CDR1 is SGHNT and CDR2 is YENEEA. This CDR3 spans 14 amino acids. Unmatched junction bases numbered 2, after V lost 1 base and J lost 7 bases. CDR3 in DNA: TGTGCCAGCAGCTTAGGGACAGGGATCGGGGAGCTGTTTTTT. This gives the protein CASSLGTGIGELFF.

The V and J genes are TRBV21-1 and TRBJ1-2. TRBV21-1 is noted as a pseudogene. The CDR3 extends over 18 amino acids. The CDR3 region has the DNA TGTGCCAGCAGCAAAGCGCGATCCTTCCTGGGAGGGCCCTATGGCTACACCTTC. It yields the protein CASSKARSFLGGPYGYTF.

The chain is built from TRBV13 and TRBJ2-3; maybe TRBD2 (5 bases). The CDR3 has 16 residues. V lost 0 bases to trimming and J lost 2 bases, with 12 bases between them. Germline V lookup: CDR1 PRHDT, CDR2 FYEKMQ (reference sequence). CDR3 in amino acids: CASSLGVGGLTDTQYF. The CDR3 DNA reads TGTGCCAGCAGCTTAGGGGTCGGCGGGCTCACAGATACGCAGTATTTT.

This rearrangement joins TRBV5-1 to TRBJ2-3, with D tentatively TRBD1 (5 bases). Looked up from germline, CDR1 is SGHRS and CDR2 is YFSETQ. This CDR3 has 16 amino acids. Trimming shortened V by 0 bases and J by 0 bases, and 11 bases separated the two germline ends. Here the CDR3 reads CASSLDRTPSTDTQYF. CDR3 bases: TGCGCCAGCAGCTTGGACAGGACCCCTAGCACAGATACGCAGTATTTT.

The chain carries TRBV4-1 and TRBJ2-7; no clear D. The CDR3 spans 18 residues. V was pared by 0 bases and J by 1 base, with 19 bases between. The germline V gene has CDR1 MGHRA and CDR2 YSYEKL. The CDR3: CASSQERNTDRLSYEQYF. The CDR3, as DNA: TGCGCCAGCAGCCAAGAGCGGAACACCGACCGGCTATCCTACGAGCAGTACTTC.

The rearrangement joins TRBV19 to TRBJ1-1; 7 bases line up with TRBD1. The V gene end was trimmed by 8 bases and the J gene end by 4 bases; junction bases not matched to a gene: 19. This CDR3 is 17 amino acids long. The germline gives CDR1 LNHDA, CDR2 SQIVND (reference sequence). CDR3 sequence (DNA): TGTGCCAGTCACGATCGGTCCAGGGGGGTGTTTGTCACTGAAGCTTTCTTT. Translated: CASHDRSRGVFVTEAFF. The variable domain in full, with the rest retrieved from reference TRBV19 and TRBJ1-1, is DGGITQSPKYLFRKEGQNVTLSCEQNLNHDAMYWYRQDPGQGLRLIYYSQIVNDFQKGDIAEGYSVSREKKESFPLTVTSAQKNPTAFYLCASHDRSRGVFVTEAFFGQGTRLTVV.

The rearrangement links TRBV19 to TRBJ2-5; possible D gene TRBD2, 5 bases. Per the germline V gene, CDR1 is LNHDA and CDR2 is SQIVND (reference sequence). This CDR3 comprises 14 residues. The V end lost 1 base, the J end lost 7 bases, and 13 bases lay between the germline ends. CDR3 loop: CASSIVSTEGTQYF. The CDR3 DNA reads TGTGCCAGTAGTATAGTTTCCACAGAGGGGACCCAGTACTTC.

The chain carries TRBV4-1 and TRBJ2-5; possibly TRBD2 for D (5 bases). Germline assignment: CDR1 MGHRA and CDR2 YSYEKL. The CDR3 is made up of 17 amino acids. Trimming took off 0 bases at V and 1 base at J, with 15 bases between the two ends. CDR3 sequence reads: CASSQDHPWERQETQYF. As DNA, the CDR3 is TGCGCCAGCAGCCAAGATCATCCTTGGGAGCGCCAAGAGACCCAGTACTTC.

The sample holds a few counts of this clone. V is TRBV5-6 and J is TRBJ2-7; 10 bases are a match to TRBD1. This CDR3 has 19 amino acids. The junction had 19 bases not matched to a gene; V was cut back by 4 bases and J by 3 bases. The germline V gene has CDR1 SGHDT and CDR2 YYEEEE. As DNA, the CDR3 is TGTGCCAGCAGCGCAGCACGATTGAGGCCGGGACAGGGGCTCTACGAGCAGTACTTC. Protein product: CASSAARLRPGQGLYEQYF.

The chain uses TRBV9 and TRBJ1-1; D is perhaps TRBD1 (5 bases). CDR1 is SGDLS, CDR2 YYNGEE, per germline. The CDR3 contains 16 residues. With 1 base removed from V and 0 bases from J, the gap between germline ends came to 13 bases. DNA of the CDR3: TGTGCCAGCAGCGTAACGGGGGTGGATCTGAACACTGAAGCTTTCTTT. The encoded protein is CASSVTGVDLNTEAFF.

Turning to this clone: One junction end does not reproduce the germline sequence, and a read error may be involved. The rearrangement links TRBV5-1 to TRBJ2-2; 9 bases line up with TRBD2. Germline-derived CDR1 and CDR2 are SGHRS and YFSETQ. The CDR3 has 17 amino acids. The CDR3 loop reads CASTLIGTSSFAGELFF. CDR3 DNA: TGCGCCAGCACCTTGATCGGGACTAGCTCCTTTGCCGGGGAGCTGTTTTTT.

The chain combines TRBV7-9 with TRBJ2-3, with TRBD2 matching 7 bases. There are 19 residues in the CDR3. The J segment lost 5 bases and the V segment lost 3 bases, leaving 20 bases of the junction unmatched. CDR1 and CDR2 (germline): SEHNR, FQNEAQ (reference sequence). CDR3 sequence reads: CASSFRGARGRGVVDTQYF. For the CDR3, the DNA is TGTGCCAGCAGCTTCCGTGGGGCACGGGGGAGGGGAGTAGTAGATACGCAGTATTTT.

The chain combines TRBV28 with TRBJ1-2; D might be TRBD1 (5 bases). This CDR3 is built from 15 residues. In germline, CDR1 is MDHEN, CDR2 SYDVKM. V lost 3 bases and J 2 bases, leaving 13 bases between the germline ends. The CDR3 DNA reads as TGTGCCAGCAGTTTCCCGGAAACAGGCAACTATGGCTACACCTTC. Translated: CASSFPETGNYGYTF.

The V and J genes are TRBV5-4 and TRBJ1-1; 9 nucleotides align to TRBD1. The junction had 7 bases not matched to a gene; V was cut back by 3 bases and J by 4 bases. The CDR3 spans 15 residues. Germline lookup yields CDR1 SGHNT and CDR2 YYREEE (reference sequence). In DNA, the CDR3 is TGTGCCAGCAGCTCCTCTCTGGACAGGGGCACTGAAGCTTTCTTT. As protein: CASSSSLDRGTEAFF.

V and J are TRBV28 and TRBJ1-5; 10 bases are shared with TRBD1. The trim removed 4 bases at V and 4 bases at J, leaving 1 base unmatched. The CDR3 extends over 14 amino acids. Germline V CDR1 and CDR2: MDHEN, SYDVKM. The CDR3 loop is CASSSGQGNQPQHF. The CDR3 nucleotides are TGTGCCAGCAGTTCGGGACAGGGGAATCAGCCCCAGCATTTT.

The chain recombines TRBV7-2 with TRBJ2-7; D not resolved. This CDR3 is built from 11 residues. Germline lookup yields CDR1 SGHTA and CDR2 FQGNSA. Trimming removed 4 bases from V and 3 bases from J, with 4 bases in between. The CDR3: CASSSHYEQYF. The CDR3 DNA is TGTGCCAGCAGCTCCCACTACGAGCAGTACTTC.

This clone showed up just once. The chain recombines TRBV7-8 with TRBJ1-1, with D perhaps matching TRBD1 (6 bases). This CDR3 contains 15 residues. Germline V gene sequence: CDR1 SGHVS, CDR2 FQNEAQ. Trimming took 3 bases from V and 3 from J, leaving 14 bases between them. CDR3 in amino acids: CASSFKTGLYTEAFF. The CDR3 DNA reads as TGTGCCAGCAGCTTTAAAACAGGGTTGTACACTGAAGCTTTCTTT.

This chain links TRBV5-1 with TRBJ1-3; D possibly corresponds to TRBD1 (6 bases). The V gene lost 4 bases and the J gene lost 0 bases, with 14 bases spanning the gap. Germline V gene lookup returns CDR1 SGHRS and CDR2 YFSETQ. This CDR3 has 16 amino acids. The CDR3 region is CASSARTVRSGNTIYF. CDR3 sequence (DNA): TGCGCCAGCAGCGCCAGGACAGTCCGCTCTGGAAACACCATATATTTT.

V and J are TRBV10-3 and TRBJ2-3; the match to TRBD2 covers 12 bases. Germline assignment: CDR1 ENHRY and CDR2 SYGVKD. The junction had 7 bases not matched to a gene; V was cut back by 6 bases and J by 3 bases. This CDR3 contains 16 residues. The CDR3, as DNA: TGTGCCATCAGGCAGCGACTAGCGGGAGCAACAGATACGCAGTATTTT. It codes for CAIRQRLAGATDTQYF.

The chain recombines TRBV7-2 with TRBJ2-7; D is possibly TRBD1 (6 bases). The CDR3 covers 13 residues. With 6 bases removed from V and 2 bases from J, the gap between germline ends came to 11 bases. The V gene's germline CDR1 is SGHTA and CDR2 FQGNSA. The CDR3 sequence is CASSQGPTYEQYF. The CDR3, as DNA: TGTGCCAGCAGTCAGGGGCCCACCTACGAGCAGTACTTC.

J is TRBJ2-7 and V is TRBV11-3, with a possible D match to TRBD2 (5 bases). Looked up from germline, CDR1 is SGHNT and CDR2 is YENEEA. The CDR3 covers 13 residues. With 4 bases removed from V and 6 bases from J, the gap between germline ends came to 13 bases. CDR3 sequence reads: CASSSEDWGEQYF. The CDR3 nucleotides read TGTGCCAGCAGCTCAGAGGACTGGGGCGAGCAGTACTTC.

The chain has TRBV10-2 and TRBJ2-7, with D perhaps matching TRBD1 (6 bases). The V gene lost 2 bases and the J gene lost 4 bases, with 9 bases spanning the gap. The CDR3 contains 13 residues. Germline V gene lookup returns CDR1 WSHSY and CDR2 SAAADI. The CDR3 region is CASSEGTTYEQYF. The CDR3 DNA reads TGCGCCAGCAGTGAGGGGACAACTTACGAGCAGTACTTC.

This clone was observed a handful of times. The chain is built from TRBV5-4 and TRBJ2-2, with D unclear. The V and J ends lost 0 bases and 7 bases respectively, with 7 bases between them. CDR3 length: 13 amino acids. CDR1 SGHNT and CDR2 YYREEE come from the germline V gene (reference sequence). The CDR3 sequence is CASSLGLIGELFF. The CDR3 DNA reads as TGTGCCAGCAGCTTGGGGCTCATCGGGGAGCTGTTTTTT.

This chain's CDR3 is CASSRDSGTPQHF. CDR3 coding DNA: TGTGCCAGCAGCCGGGACAGCGGAACGCCCCAGCATTTT. The rearrangement joins TRBV7-9 to TRBJ1-5, with 7 nucleotides matching TRBD1. Germline values: CDR1 SEHNR, CDR2 FQNEAQ (reference sequence). V dropped 5 bases and J dropped 9; count of bases not matched to a gene: 7. The CDR3 is 13 residues long.

This rearrangement joins TRBV7-3 to TRBJ2-2; tentative D call: TRBD1 (5 bases). Germline CDR1 is SGHTA and CDR2 is FQGTGA. There are 14 residues in the CDR3. Trimming left V 5 bases short and J 1 base short, with 8 bases between. In nucleotides, the CDR3 is TGTGCCAGCAGCGATACAGGGAACACCGGGGAGCTGTTTTTT. It encodes CASSDTGNTGELFF.

This chain joins TRBV6-1 and TRBJ1-1, with TRBD1 matching over 7 bases. J gave up 0 bases and V 8 bases, and 3 bases lay outside the gene matches. The CDR3 contains 13 residues. From germline, CDR1 is MNHNS and CDR2 SASEGT. The CDR3 nucleotides read TGTGCCAGCGGACAGGTTTTGAACACTGAAGCTTTCTTT. This sequence encodes CASGQVLNTEAFF.

V and J are TRBV4-3 and TRBJ1-2; possibly TRBD1 for D (5 bases). There are 14 residues in the CDR3. The ends were cut back, 4 bases at V and 4 bases at J, with 13 bases in the middle. From germline, CDR1 is LGHNA and CDR2 YSLEER. The CDR3 DNA sequence: TGCGCCAGCAGCCGCGGGGGAATCGGCTATGGCTACACCTTC. Its protein is CASSRGGIGYGYTF.

This chain links TRBV14 with TRBJ1-1; D gene unclear. V lost 2 bases and J lost 2, with 9 bases in between. This CDR3 region has 14 residues. CDR1 is SGHDN, CDR2 FVKESK, per germline. CDR3 amino acids: CASSQLTVNTEAFF. CDR3 sequence (DNA): TGTGCCAGCAGCCAACTTACGGTAAACACTGAAGCTTTCTTT.

The chain combines TRBV5-1 with TRBJ2-5; D ambiguous. The CDR3 is 12 residues long. Germline values: CDR1 SGHRS, CDR2 YFSETQ. V was pared by 4 bases and J by 0 bases, with 4 bases between. The CDR3 spells CASSPDQETQYF. The CDR3 DNA reads as TGCGCCAGCAGCCCCGACCAAGAGACCCAGTACTTC.

This clone was observed once. The J gene is TRBJ2-7, the V gene TRBV19, with a tentative D call TRBD1 (5 bases). CDR3 length equals 14 residues. The germline V and J ends were trimmed by 4 bases and 0 bases, with 10 bases remaining between them. Germline values: CDR1 LNHDA, CDR2 SQIVND (reference sequence). The DNA of the CDR3 is TGTGCCAGTAGTACTCGACAGAGCTCCTACGAGCAGTACTTC. It specifies CASSTRQSSYEQYF.

The CDR3 region has the DNA TGTGCCAGCAGTCCCTCCCTCACTCCAGATACGCAGTATTTT. It translates to CASSPSLTPDTQYF. The chain uses TRBV28 and TRBJ2-3; D not certain. The CDR3 is 14 amino acids. Germline loops: CDR1 MDHEN, CDR2 SYDVKM. The V end was cut by 5 bases, the J end by 4 bases, with 13 bases between.